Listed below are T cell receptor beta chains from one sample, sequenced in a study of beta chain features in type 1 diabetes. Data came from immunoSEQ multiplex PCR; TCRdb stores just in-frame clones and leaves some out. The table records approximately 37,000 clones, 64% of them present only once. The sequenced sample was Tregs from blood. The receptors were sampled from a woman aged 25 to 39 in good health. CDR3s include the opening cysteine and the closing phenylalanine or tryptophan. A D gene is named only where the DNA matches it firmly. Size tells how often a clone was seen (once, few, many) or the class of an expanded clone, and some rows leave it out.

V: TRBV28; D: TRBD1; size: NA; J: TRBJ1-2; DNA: TGTGCCAGCAGTGTAGGACAGGGTTATAAGGGCTACACCTTC; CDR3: CASSVGQGYKGYTF
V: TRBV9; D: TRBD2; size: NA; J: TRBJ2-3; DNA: TGTGCCAGCAGCGCGGGGAATAGCGGGAGGATAAATACGCAGTATTTT; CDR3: CASSAGNSGRINTQYF
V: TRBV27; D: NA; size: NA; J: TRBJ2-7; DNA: TGTGCCAGCAGTTTATCAGAGGGTCACGAGCAGTACTTC; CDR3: CASSLSEGHEQYF
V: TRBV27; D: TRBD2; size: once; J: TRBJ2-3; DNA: TGTGCCAGCAGTCGAGGGACTAATCTTCGCACAGATACGCAGTATTTT; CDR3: CASSRGTNLRTDTQYF
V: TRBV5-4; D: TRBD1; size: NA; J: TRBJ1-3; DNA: TGTGCCAGCAGCTTCGGGACAGGGGCTGGAAACACCATATATTTT; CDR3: CASSFGTGAGNTIYF
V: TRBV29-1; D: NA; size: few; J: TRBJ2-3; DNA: TGCAGCGTTGAAGGGTCCCAGGCTCCGGATACGCAGTATTTT; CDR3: CSVEGSQAPDTQYF
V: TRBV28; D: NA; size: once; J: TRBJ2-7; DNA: TGTGCCAGCAGTTCTGGGGGGGCTCTTTCCTACGAGCAGTACTTC; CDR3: CASSSGGALSYEQYF
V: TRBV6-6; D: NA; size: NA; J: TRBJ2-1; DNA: TGTGCCAGCAGTTACTCGATCCCGCAGGTGGGCAATGAGCAGTTCTTC; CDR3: CASSYSIPQVGNEQFF
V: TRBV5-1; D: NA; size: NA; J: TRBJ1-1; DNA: TGCGCCAGCAGCTTGCAGGACAAAGGCCGCGCTTTCTTT; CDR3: CASSLQDKGRAFF
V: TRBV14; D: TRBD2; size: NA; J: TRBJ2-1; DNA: TGTGCCAGCAGCCAAGTTCCGGGACTAGCGGGAGGGCTCAACAATGAGCAGTTCTTC; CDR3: CASSQVPGLAGGLNNEQFF
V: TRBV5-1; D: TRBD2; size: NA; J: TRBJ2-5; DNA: TGCGCCAGCAGCTTGGCCGTGACTAGCGGGCAAGGGACCCAGTACTTC; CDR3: CASSLAVTSGQGTQYF
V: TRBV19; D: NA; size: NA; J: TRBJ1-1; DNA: TGTGCCATACGCACTAACAGGGAGACAGGCACTGAAGCTTTCTTT; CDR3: CAIRTNRETGTEAFF
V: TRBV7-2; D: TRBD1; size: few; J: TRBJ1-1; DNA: TGTGCCAGCAGCTTAACAGGGGTGAACACTGAAGCTTTCTTT; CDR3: CASSLTGVNTEAFF
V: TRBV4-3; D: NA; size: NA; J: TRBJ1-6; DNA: TGCGCCAGCAGCCAAGATAGTAGTTCACCCCTCCACTTT; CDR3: CASSQDSSSPLHF
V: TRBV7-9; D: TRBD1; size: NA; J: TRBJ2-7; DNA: TGTGCCAGCAGCTTAGCGTTGGGGACAGGGACCTACGAGCAGTACTTC; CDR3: CASSLALGTGTYEQYF
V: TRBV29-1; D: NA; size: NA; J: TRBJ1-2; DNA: TGCAGCGTTCGTCTTCTTAGTAGCTATGGCTACACCTTC; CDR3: CSVRLLSSYGYTF
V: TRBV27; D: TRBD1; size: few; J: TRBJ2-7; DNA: TGTGCCAGCAGTTTTTTTATTGGGGACAGCGGAGCCTACGAGCAGTACTTC; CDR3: CASSFFIGDSGAYEQYF
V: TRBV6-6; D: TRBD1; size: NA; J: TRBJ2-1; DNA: TGTGCCAGCAGTTATGGACAGGGACTCTACAATGAGCAGTTCTTC; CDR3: CASSYGQGLYNEQFF
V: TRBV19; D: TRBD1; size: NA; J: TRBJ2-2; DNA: TGTGCCAGTAGCCTAGACAGGGGGCAAACCGGGGAGCTGTTTTTT; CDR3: CASSLDRGQTGELFF
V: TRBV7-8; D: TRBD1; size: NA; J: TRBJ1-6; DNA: TGTGCCAGCAGCCCACGAACAGGGGAGAATTCACCCCTCCACTTT; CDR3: CASSPRTGENSPLHF
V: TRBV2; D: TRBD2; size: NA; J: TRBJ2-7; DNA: TGTGCCAGCAGTGTGGGATATCGGGGAAGGCTAGCGGGCTTCTCCTACGAGCAGTACTTC; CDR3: CASSVGYRGRLAGFSYEQYF
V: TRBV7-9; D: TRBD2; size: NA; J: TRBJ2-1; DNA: TGTGCCACCCTACTAGCGGGATCCAATGAGCAGTTCTTC; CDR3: CATLLAGSNEQFF
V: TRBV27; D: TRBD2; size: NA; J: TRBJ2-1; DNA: TGTGCCAGCAGTTTTAGGCTAGCGGGAGGGCCTGTGGACAATGAGCAGTTCTTC; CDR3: CASSFRLAGGPVDNEQFF
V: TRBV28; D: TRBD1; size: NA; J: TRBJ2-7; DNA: TGTGCCAGCAGTTTCAGGGGGCGTTCCTCCTACGAGCAGTACTTC; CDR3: CASSFRGRSSYEQYF
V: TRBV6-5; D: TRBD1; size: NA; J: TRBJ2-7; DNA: TGTGCCAGCAGACGTCTCGGGACAGCTTCCTACGAGCAGTACTTC; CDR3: CASRRLGTASYEQYF
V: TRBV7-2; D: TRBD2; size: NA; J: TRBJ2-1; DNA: TGTGCCAGCACAACCGGGACTACCAATGAGCAGTTCTTC; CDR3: CASTTGTTNEQFF
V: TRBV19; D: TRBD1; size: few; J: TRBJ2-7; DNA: TGTGCCAGTAGTGGGCGGGACAGGGGCTTCTACGAGCAGTACTTC; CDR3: CASSGRDRGFYEQYF
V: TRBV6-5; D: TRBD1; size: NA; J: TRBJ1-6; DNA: TGTGCCAGCAGCGAACAGGGGATAAATTCACCCCTCCACTTT; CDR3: CASSEQGINSPLHF
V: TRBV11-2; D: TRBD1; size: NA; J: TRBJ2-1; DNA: TGTGCCAGCAGCTCCACAGGGGGCTCCTACAATGAGCAGTTCTTC; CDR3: CASSSTGGSYNEQFF
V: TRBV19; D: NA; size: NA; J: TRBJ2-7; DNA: TGTGCCAGTAGTAGAGGACAGTCTGGTGGGTCGTACGAGCAGTACTTC; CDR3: CASSRGQSGGSYEQYF
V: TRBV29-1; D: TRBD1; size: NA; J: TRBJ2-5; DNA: TGCAGCGCCGGGACAGGGGCCGGGGGGGAGACCCAGTACTTC; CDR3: CSAGTGAGGETQYF
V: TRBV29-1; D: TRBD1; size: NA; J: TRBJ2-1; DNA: TGCAGCGTTCTCAAAACGACAGGGACCGAGCAGTTCTTC; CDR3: CSVLKTTGTEQFF
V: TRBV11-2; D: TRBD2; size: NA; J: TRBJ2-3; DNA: TGTGCCAGCAGGACGCCGGGACTAGCTCTCCCAGATACGCAGTATTTT; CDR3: CASRTPGLALPDTQYF